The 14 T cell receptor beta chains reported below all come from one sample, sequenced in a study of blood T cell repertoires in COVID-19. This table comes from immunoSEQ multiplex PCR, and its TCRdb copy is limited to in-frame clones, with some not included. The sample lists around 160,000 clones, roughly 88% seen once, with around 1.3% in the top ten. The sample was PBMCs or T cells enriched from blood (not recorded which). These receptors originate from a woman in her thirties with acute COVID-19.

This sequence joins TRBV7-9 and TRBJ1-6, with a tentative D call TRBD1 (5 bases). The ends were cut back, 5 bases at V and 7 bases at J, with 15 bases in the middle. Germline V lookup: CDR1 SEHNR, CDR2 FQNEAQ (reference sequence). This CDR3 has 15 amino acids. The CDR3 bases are TGTGCCAGCAGCGGGGCCGAGAACGAAAATTCACCCCTCCACTTT. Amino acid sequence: CASSGAENENSPLHF.

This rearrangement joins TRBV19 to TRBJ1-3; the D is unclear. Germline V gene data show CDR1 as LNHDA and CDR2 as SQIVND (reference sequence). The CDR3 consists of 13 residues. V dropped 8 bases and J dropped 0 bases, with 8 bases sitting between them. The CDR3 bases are TGTGCCAGTCGGGTCTACTCTGGAAACACCATATATTTT. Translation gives CASRVYSGNTIYF. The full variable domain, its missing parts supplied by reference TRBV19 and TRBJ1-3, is DGGITQSPKYLFRKEGQNVTLSCEQNLNHDAMYWYRQDPGQGLRLIYYSQIVNDFQKGDIAEGYSVSREKKESFPLTVTSAQKNPTAFYLCASRVYSGNTIYFGEGSWLTVV.

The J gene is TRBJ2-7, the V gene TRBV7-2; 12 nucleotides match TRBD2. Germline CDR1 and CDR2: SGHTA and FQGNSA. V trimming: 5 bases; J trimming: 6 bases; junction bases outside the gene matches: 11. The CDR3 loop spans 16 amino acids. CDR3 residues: CASSANLAGGRSEQYF. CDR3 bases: TGTGCCAGCAGCGCTAATCTAGCGGGAGGGCGGTCCGAGCAGTACTTC.

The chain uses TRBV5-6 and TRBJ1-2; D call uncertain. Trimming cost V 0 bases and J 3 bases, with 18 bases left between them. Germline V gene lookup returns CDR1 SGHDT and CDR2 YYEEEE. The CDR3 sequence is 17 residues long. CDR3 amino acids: CASSLGWEGSVDYGYTF. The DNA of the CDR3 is TGTGCCAGCAGCTTGGGCTGGGAAGGGAGCGTCGACTATGGCTACACCTTC.

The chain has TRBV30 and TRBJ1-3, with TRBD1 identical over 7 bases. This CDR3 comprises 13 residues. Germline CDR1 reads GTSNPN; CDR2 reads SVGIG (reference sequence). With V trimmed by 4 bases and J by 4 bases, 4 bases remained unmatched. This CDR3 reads CAWTAGGGNTIYF. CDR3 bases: TGTGCCTGGACAGCAGGGGGAGGAAACACCATATATTTT.

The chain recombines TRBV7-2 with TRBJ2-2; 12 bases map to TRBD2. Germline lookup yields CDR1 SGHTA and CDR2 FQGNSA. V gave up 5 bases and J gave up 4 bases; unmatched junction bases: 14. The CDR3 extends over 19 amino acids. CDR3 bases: TGTGCCAGCAGCCCGCTAGCGGGAGGGCCTGGGGGGGTCACCGGGGAGCTGTTTTTT. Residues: CASSPLAGGPGGVTGELFF.

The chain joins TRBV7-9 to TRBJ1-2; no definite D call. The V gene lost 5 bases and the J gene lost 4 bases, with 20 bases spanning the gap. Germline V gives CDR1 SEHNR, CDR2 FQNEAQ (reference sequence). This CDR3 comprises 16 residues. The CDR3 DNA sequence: TGTGCCAGCAGCCCGGTGAGGGAGCCTTTCGGCTATGGCTACACCTTC. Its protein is CASSPVREPFGYGYTF.

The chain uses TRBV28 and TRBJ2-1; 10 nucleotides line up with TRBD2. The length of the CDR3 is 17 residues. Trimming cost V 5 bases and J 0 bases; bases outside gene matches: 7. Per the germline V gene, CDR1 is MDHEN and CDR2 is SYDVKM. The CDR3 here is CASSPSLAGNSYNEQFF. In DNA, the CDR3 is TGTGCCAGCAGTCCATCACTAGCGGGGAACTCCTACAATGAGCAGTTCTTC.

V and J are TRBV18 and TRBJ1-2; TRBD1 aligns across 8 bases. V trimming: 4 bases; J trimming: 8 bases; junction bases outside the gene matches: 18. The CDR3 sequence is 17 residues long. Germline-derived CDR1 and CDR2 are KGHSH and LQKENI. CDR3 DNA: TGTGCCAGCTCACAAGGAGCATCGACAGGGGCTCGAGTCGGCTACACCTTC. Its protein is CASSQGASTGARVGYTF.

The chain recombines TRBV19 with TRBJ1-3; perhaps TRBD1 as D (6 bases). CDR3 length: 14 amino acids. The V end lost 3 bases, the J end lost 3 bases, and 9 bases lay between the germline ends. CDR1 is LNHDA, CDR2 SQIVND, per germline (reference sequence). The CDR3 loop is CASSIRTVGNTIYF. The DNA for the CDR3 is TGTGCCAGTAGTATCCGGACAGTTGGAAACACCATATATTTT.

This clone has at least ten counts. The CDR3 reads CASSYGTETGELFF. The CDR3 nucleotides are TGTGCCAGCAGTTACGGGACTGAGACCGGGGAGCTGTTTTTT. The chain combines TRBV28 with TRBJ2-2; D perhaps matches TRBD2 (6 bases). There are 14 residues in the CDR3. Germline V gives CDR1 MDHEN, CDR2 SYDVKM. The germline V and J ends were trimmed by 4 bases and 5 bases, with 11 bases remaining between them.

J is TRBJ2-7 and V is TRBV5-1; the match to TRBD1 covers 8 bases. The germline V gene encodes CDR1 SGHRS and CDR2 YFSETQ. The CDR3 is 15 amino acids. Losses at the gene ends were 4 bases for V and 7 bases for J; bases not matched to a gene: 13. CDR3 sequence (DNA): TGCGCCAGCAGCCCGGATGGGACAGGTGCACCAGAGCAGTACTTC. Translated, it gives CASSPDGTGAPEQYF.

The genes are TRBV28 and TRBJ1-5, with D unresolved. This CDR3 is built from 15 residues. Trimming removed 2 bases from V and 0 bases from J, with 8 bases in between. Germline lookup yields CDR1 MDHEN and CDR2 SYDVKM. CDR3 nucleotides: TGTGCCAGCAGTTTAGCAGGTTATAGCAATCAGCCCCAGCATTTT. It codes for CASSLAGYSNQPQHF.

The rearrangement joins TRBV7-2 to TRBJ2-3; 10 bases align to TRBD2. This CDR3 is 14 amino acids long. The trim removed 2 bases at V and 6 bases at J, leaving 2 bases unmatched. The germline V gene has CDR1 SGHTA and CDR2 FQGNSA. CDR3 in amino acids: CASSLMTSGDTQYF. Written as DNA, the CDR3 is TGTGCCAGCAGCTTAATGACTAGCGGGGATACGCAGTATTTT.